This entry lists 25 T cell receptor beta chains sequenced from one sample in a study of blood T cells in healthy people across ages. Through a sample-barcoded 5' primer and a J-beta primer mix, a second PCR was run for roughly 7 to 11 cycles. TCRdb fed the 5' RACE reads into MiXCR, producing one record per CDR3 protein. The sample has 850,000 to 950,000 distinct CDR3 sequences; around 30% are singletons. Source material: blood. The origin of the receptors is an elderly woman in good health.

This clonotype appeared many times. The genes are TRBV2 and TRBJ2-3; perhaps TRBD1 as D (6 bases). CDR1 is SNHLY and CDR2 is FYNNEI in the germline V gene. The CDR3 extends over 13 amino acids. Trimming shortened V by 11 bases and J by 2 bases, and 14 bases separated the two germline ends. The CDR3 region has the DNA TGTGCCCAATGGGACACCAACACAGATACGCAGTATTTT. This translates into CAQWDTNTDTQYF.

As for this clonotype: A read error may be the cause here, since a much bigger clone is one base away. The chain has TRBV7-9 and TRBJ2-1; D assignment may be TRBD1 or TRBD2 (6 bases each). Trimming shortened V by 4 bases and J by 15 bases, and 16 bases separated the two germline ends. The CDR3 has 12 residues. Germline loops: CDR1 SEHNR, CDR2 FQNEAQ (reference sequence). The DNA for the CDR3 is TGTGCCAGCAGCTCCCCGGGGGCAGGGAGGTTCTTC. It yields the protein CASSSPGAGRFF.

This clonotype showed up just once. A read error may be the cause here, since a much bigger clone is one base away. The gene calls are TRBV12-3 or TRBV12-4 and TRBJ2-1; D gene uncertain. This CDR3 contains 15 residues. The CDR3 DNA follows: TGTGCCAGCAGTTTTATGGGGAACTCCTACAATGACCAGTTCTTC. As protein: CASSFMGNSYNDQFF.

Worth noting for this clonotype: Possible read error: a much larger clone is one base away. The V call is TRBV20-1, the J call TRBJ2-7; TRBD2 agrees at 8 bases. This CDR3 spans 12 amino acids. After removal of 5 bases from V and 4 bases from J, the junction contained 4 bases not matched to a gene. Germline CDR1 DFQATT, CDR2 SNEGSKA (reference sequence). CDR3 region: CSAAGTSYEQYF. CDR3 bases: TGCAGTGCTGCGGGGACTAGTTACGAGCAGTACTTC.

This clonotype came up a few times. This rearrangement joins TRBV28 to TRBJ1-6; D possibly corresponds to TRBD1 (6 bases). Per the germline V gene, CDR1 is MDHEN and CDR2 is SYDVKM. Deletions cut 6 bases from V and 6 bases from J, with 15 bases between. There are 15 residues in the CDR3. The CDR3: CASRTQRGFNSPLHF. The CDR3 region has the DNA TGTGCCAGCAGAACTCAAAGGGGGTTTAATTCACCCCTCCACTTT. Based on the CDR3 plus reference TRBV28 and TRBJ1-6, the full variable domain is DVKVTQSSRYLVKRTGEKVFLECVQDMDHENMFWYRQDPGLGLRLIYFSYDVKMKEKGDIPEGYSVSREKKERFSLILESASTNQTSMYLCASRTQRGFNSPLHFGNGTRLTVT.

This clonotype was recorded many times. J is TRBJ2-5 and V is TRBV5-5, with unresolved D. CDR1 and CDR2 (germline): SGHKS, YYEKEE (reference sequence). V gave up 2 bases and J gave up 5 bases, with 16 bases separating them. CDR3 length equals 15 residues. CDR3 loop: CASSLPGPTTETQYF. Here the CDR3 DNA reads TGTGCCAGCAGCTTACCGGGTCCGACAACGGAGACCCAGTACTTC.

The table lists this clonotype with a few counts. The chain carries TRBV6-1 and TRBJ2-7, with 7 bases fitting TRBD1. Germline CDR1 is MNHNS and CDR2 is SASEGT. CDR3 length equals 17 residues. With V trimmed by 6 bases and J by 10 bases, 24 bases remained unmatched. The DNA of the CDR3 is TGTGCCAGCAGGAAAAGACGATTATACAGGGGCGGAGAGGCCCAGTACTTC. The encoded protein is CASRKRRLYRGGEAQYF.

This clonotype was observed at least ten times. V usage is TRBV7-2 and J usage is TRBJ2-3; a weak D match, TRBD2 (5 bases). Germline V gene sequence: CDR1 SGHTA, CDR2 FQGNSA. Between the trimmed V and J ends, which lost 0 bases and 3 bases, there was a span of 13 bases. This CDR3 has 16 residues. The CDR3 sequence: CASSLAGRGRTDTQYF. The CDR3 nucleotides read TGTGCCAGCAGCTTAGCCGGCCGGGGTAGGACAGATACGCAGTATTTT.

This chain links TRBV12-3 or TRBV12-4 with TRBJ1-1; 10 bases agree with TRBD1. This CDR3 contains 14 residues. The V and J ends lost 4 bases and 10 bases, in that order; junction bases with no gene match: 9. Here the CDR3 reads CASSSYDRGRPAFF. CDR3 coding DNA: TGTGCCAGCAGTTCCTATGACAGGGGGCGACCAGCTTTCTTT.

This clonotype was seen ten or more times. The rearrangement uses TRBV12-3 or TRBV12-4 and TRBJ1-5; D unclear. The CDR3 is made up of 13 amino acids. V lost 5 bases to trimming and J lost 5 bases, with 10 bases between them. CDR3 loop: CASSLREHQPQHF. In nucleotides, the CDR3 is TGTGCCAGCAGTCTGAGGGAGCATCAGCCCCAGCATTTT.

This clonotype was counted at least ten times. J is TRBJ2-1 and V is TRBV7-2; 8 nucleotides align to TRBD2. CDR1 is SGHTA and CDR2 is FQGNSA in the germline V gene. The CDR3 consists of 15 residues. Germline trimming cut 5 bases from V and 9 bases from J; bases unmatched to any gene: 12. CDR3 in amino acids: CASSPVGGAASEQFF. The CDR3 region has the DNA TGTGCCAGCAGCCCTGTCGGGGGGGCGGCGAGTGAGCAGTTCTTC.

CDR3 coding DNA: TGCAGTGCTAGGGTCCCGCCTAGCGGGAAAAGCACAGATACGCAGTATTTT. Residues: CSARVPPSGKSTDTQYF. This chain uses TRBV20-1 with TRBJ2-3, with 9 bases that match TRBD2. With V trimmed by 3 bases and J by 0 bases, 10 bases remained unmatched. The CDR3 runs 17 residues. Germline CDR1 DFQATT, CDR2 SNEGSKA (reference sequence).

Comment on this clonotype: A much larger clone sits a single nucleotide away, making a read error possible. This chain uses TRBV3-1 with TRBJ2-5; 8 nucleotides line up with TRBD2. Germline V gene sequence: CDR1 LGHDT, CDR2 YNNKEL (reference sequence). The CDR3 sequence is 15 residues long. The ends lost 1 base at V and 11 bases at J; junction bases unmatched: 12. The CDR3 region has the DNA TGTGCCAGCAGCCAAGGGGTTAGCGGGGACAATGAGCAGTACTTC. Protein sequence: CASSQGVSGDNEQYF.

This clonotype appeared a single time. Just one base apart from a much larger clone, this may be a read error. The rearrangement links TRBV9 to TRBJ1-2, with a tentative D call TRBD1 (6 bases). The CDR3 totals 13 residues. Germline values: CDR1 SGDLS, CDR2 YYNGEE. CDR3 coding DNA: TGTGCCAGCGGCGTAGGGACAACTTATGGCTACACCTTC. Translation: CASGVGTTYGYTF.

V gene TRBV5-1 combines with J gene TRBJ2-5; 10 nucleotides line up with TRBD1. The CDR3 length is 17 residues. The J segment lost 4 bases and the V segment lost 3 bases, leaving 12 bases of the junction unmatched. Germline CDR1 reads SGHRS; CDR2 reads YFSETQ. CDR3 DNA: TGCGCCAGCAGCTCGCTCCCGGGACAGGGGCGTCGAGAGACCCAGTACTTC. This translates into CASSSLPGQGRRETQYF.

A remark on this clonotype: A much more abundant neighbour one base away suggests this may be a read error. This chain links TRBV6-6 with TRBJ1-6; possible D gene TRBD1, 6 bases. The CDR3 loop spans 16 amino acids. Germline V gives CDR1 MNHNY, CDR2 SVGAGI (reference sequence). Trimming removed 2 bases at V and 10 bases at J, with 18 bases between. Here the CDR3 reads CASSYNWGTMRSPLHF. DNA for the CDR3: TGTGCCAGCAGTTACAATTGGGGGACAATGAGATCACCCCTCCACTTT.

This clonotype was counted a few times. The chain is built from TRBV3-1 and TRBJ1-5; 8 bases map to TRBD1. Germline assignment: CDR1 LGHDT and CDR2 YNNKEL (reference sequence). The ends lost 1 base at V and 4 bases at J; junction bases unmatched: 6. The CDR3 has 16 amino acids. The CDR3 nucleotides are TGTGCCAGCAGCCAAGGTCCCCAGGGGGCTAATCAGCCCCAGCATTTT. It encodes CASSQGPQGANQPQHF.

As to this clonotype: A much larger clone lies one base from this, so it may be a read error. The J gene is TRBJ2-7, the V gene TRBV10-3, with unresolved D. Between the trimmed V and J ends, which lost 0 bases and 3 bases, there was a span of 6 bases. Per the germline V gene, CDR1 is ENHRY and CDR2 is SYGVKD. The CDR3 is 13 amino acids. The CDR3 DNA is TGTGCCATCAGTGAGTCTACACGCTACGAGCAGTACTTC. It specifies CAISESTRYEQYF.

V usage is TRBV6-1 and J usage is TRBJ1-2, with TRBD1 as a possible D gene (5 bases). This CDR3 spans 16 amino acids. Germline values: CDR1 MNHNS, CDR2 SASEGT. V was clipped by 7 bases and J by 4 bases, with 22 bases between them. CDR3 DNA sequence: TGTGCCAGCATGGGGGAGCCGCGGCGACGGATCTATGGCTACACCTTC. Protein product: CASMGEPRRRIYGYTF.

This sequence joins TRBV11-2 and TRBJ1-1; D is uncertain. The CDR3 is made up of 17 amino acids. The V end was cut by 5 bases, the J end by 1 base, with 20 bases between. Looked up from germline, CDR1 is SGHAT and CDR2 is FQNNGV. CDR3 DNA: TGTGCCAGCAGCCCCGGATCCGTCCACAACTGGAACACTGAAGCTTTCTTT. The encoded protein is CASSPGSVHNWNTEAFF.

In its sample, this clonotype was seen many times. V and J are TRBV7-2 and TRBJ2-5; D unresolved. Germline CDR1 reads SGHTA; CDR2 reads FQGNSA. Trimming pared 1 base from V and 6 bases from J, leaving 6 bases between. This CDR3 has 12 residues. The CDR3 DNA is TGTGCCAGCAGCTTAGATAGGCAGACCCAGTACTTC. As protein: CASSLDRQTQYF.

A few counts support this clonotype. This chain links TRBV6-6 with TRBJ2-2; D ambiguous. The germline V gene encodes CDR1 MNHNY and CDR2 SVGAGI (reference sequence). The CDR3 totals 12 residues. The ends were cut back, 4 bases at V and 6 bases at J, with 6 bases in the middle. Here the CDR3 DNA reads TGTGCCAGCAGTTTCGCGCCCGGGGAGCTGTTTTTT. Protein sequence: CASSFAPGELFF.

As concerns this clonotype: A read error may explain this, as a much larger clone is one base away. The CDR3 spells CASSSRLFADTQYF. In DNA form, the CDR3 reads TGTGCCAGCAGTTCCAGACTATTCGCAGATACGCAGTATTTT. The chain has TRBV12-3 or TRBV12-4 and TRBJ2-3, with a possible D match to TRBD2 (5 bases). V lost 4 bases to trimming and J lost 4 bases, with 12 bases between them. The CDR3 spans 14 residues.

There are many counts of this clonotype. The V call is TRBV6-5, the J call TRBJ1-6, with 10 bases aligning to TRBD1. CDR1 is MNHEY, CDR2 SVGAGI, per germline. V dropped 4 bases and J dropped 0; count of bases not matched to a gene: 15. There are 21 residues in the CDR3. CDR3 bases: TGTGCCAGCAGTTTCGAGCCCGGGACAGGGGTTTCCTCCTCCTATAATTCACCCCTCCACTTT. Its protein is CASSFEPGTGVSSSYNSPLHF.

The rearrangement uses TRBV10-2 and TRBJ2-1, with D perhaps being TRBD1 or TRBD2 (5 bases each). In germline, CDR1 is WSHSY, CDR2 SAAADI. V gave up 6 bases and J gave up 3 bases, with 15 bases separating them. The CDR3 runs to 15 residues. For the CDR3, the DNA is TGCGCCAGCAGCGAATACCGGGGCTACTACAATGAGCAGTTCTTC. Its protein product is CASSEYRGYYNEQFF.